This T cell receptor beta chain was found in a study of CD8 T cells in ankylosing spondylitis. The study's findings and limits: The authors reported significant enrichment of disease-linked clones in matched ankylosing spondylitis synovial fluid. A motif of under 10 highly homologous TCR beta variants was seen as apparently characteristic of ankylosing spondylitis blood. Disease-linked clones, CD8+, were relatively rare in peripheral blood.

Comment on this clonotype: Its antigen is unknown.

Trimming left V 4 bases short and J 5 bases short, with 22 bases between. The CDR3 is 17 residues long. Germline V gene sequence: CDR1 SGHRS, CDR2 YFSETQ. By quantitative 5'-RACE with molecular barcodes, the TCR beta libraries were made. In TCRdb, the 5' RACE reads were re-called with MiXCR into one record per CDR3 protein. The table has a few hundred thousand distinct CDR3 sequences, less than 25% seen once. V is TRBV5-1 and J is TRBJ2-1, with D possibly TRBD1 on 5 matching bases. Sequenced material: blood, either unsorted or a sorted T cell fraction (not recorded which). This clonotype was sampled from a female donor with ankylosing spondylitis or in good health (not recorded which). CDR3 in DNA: TGCGCCAGCAGCGATATACCAGGGCGTACTATGGACAATGAGCAGTTCTTC. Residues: CASSDIPGRTMDNEQFF.